These 6 T cell receptor beta chains share one sample of origin, sequenced in a study of blood T cell repertoires in COVID-19. TCRdb's copy holds only in-frame clones and misses some; the assay was immunoSEQ multiplex PCR. In the table there are around 100,000 clones, roughly 84% of which are singletons. Sequencing input: peripheral blood. Receptor source: a man aged 55-75 years with acute or convalescent COVID-19.

V is TRBV7-9 and J is TRBJ2-2, with 13 bases that match TRBD2. The CDR3 totals 16 residues. After removal of 4 bases from V and 8 bases from J, the junction contained 7 bases not matched to a gene. Looked up from germline, CDR1 is SEHNR and CDR2 is FQNEAQ (reference sequence). The CDR3 DNA sequence: TGTGCCAGCAGCTACCGGACTAGCGGGGGTGTGGGGGAGCTGTTTTTT. Protein sequence: CASSYRTSGGVGELFF. Filled out from reference TRBV7-9 and TRBJ2-2, the complete variable domain reads DTGVSQNPRHKITKRGQNVTFRCDPISEHNRLYWYRQTLGQGPEFLTYFQNEAQLEKSRLLSDRFSAERPKGSFSTLEIQRTEQGDSAMYLCASSYRTSGGVGELFFGEGSRLTVL.

This clone was observed once. The chain carries TRBV27 and TRBJ2-7, with D possibly being TRBD2 (6 bases). Germline V gene data show CDR1 as MNHEY and CDR2 as SMNVEV (reference sequence). Trimming stripped 4 bases from V and 4 bases from J, with 14 bases between. The CDR3 has 14 amino acids. The CDR3 DNA sequence: TGTGCCAGCAGTTCCTTCGGGGGTTCTTACGAGCAGTACTTC. It is translated as CASSSFGGSYEQYF.

DNA of the CDR3: TGTGCCAGTAGTATTCGAGGGGGCCAAGAGACCCAGTACTTC. This codes for CASSIRGGQETQYF. The chain recombines TRBV19 with TRBJ2-5, with D maybe TRBD1 (6 bases). The germline gives CDR1 LNHDA, CDR2 SQIVND (reference sequence). The CDR3 runs to 14 residues. V dropped 3 bases and J dropped 1 base, with 9 bases sitting between them.

Notes on this clone: This CDR3 is also generated by other DNA sequences in the sample. The J gene is TRBJ2-5, the V gene TRBV12-5; weak D call: TRBD1 (6 bases). The CDR3 extends over 13 amino acids. Germline-derived CDR1 and CDR2 are LGHNT and FRNRAP. Trimming took off 1 base at V and 5 bases at J, with 8 bases between the two ends. DNA of the CDR3: TGTGCTAGTGGTTTGGGGCAGGGGGAGACCCAGTACTTC. Protein product: CASGLGQGETQYF.

The genes are TRBV9 and TRBJ2-5, with D perhaps matching TRBD1 (6 bases). CDR1 is SGDLS and CDR2 is YYNGEE in the germline V gene. This CDR3 is 14 amino acids long. V was shortened by 4 bases and J by 1 base, with 11 bases between the two germline ends. The CDR3, as DNA: TGTGCCAGCAGCACGGGACACTTCCAAGAGACCCAGTACTTC. Protein product: CASSTGHFQETQYF.

The chain joins TRBV19 to TRBJ2-1; TRBD2 is a possible D gene (6 bases). Trimming pared 5 bases from V and 6 bases from J, leaving 11 bases between. Germline loops: CDR1 LNHDA, CDR2 SQIVND (reference sequence). The CDR3 covers 13 residues. CDR3 nucleotide sequence: TGTGCCAGTAGTCGGTCCGGGGGCAATGAGCAGTTCTTC. Amino acids: CASSRSGGNEQFF.